These 10 T cell receptor beta chains came from one sample sequenced in a study of T cells in localized non-small cell lung cancer. This table comes from immunoSEQ multiplex PCR, and its TCRdb copy is limited to in-frame clones, with some not included. The data hold about 2,600 clones, with roughly 20% observed a single time. The sequences come from normal lung tissue next to the tumor, collected before any cancer treatment. These receptors were obtained from a woman between 40 and 69 years old with stage I lung adenocarcinoma.

This chain joins TRBV11-3 and TRBJ2-7, with 13 bases identical to TRBD2. The trim removed 8 bases at V and 1 base at J, leaving 5 bases unmatched. CDR3 length: 15 amino acids. Germline V gene sequence: CDR1 SGHNT, CDR2 YENEEA. For the CDR3, the DNA is TGTGCCAGCGCCCGGACTAGCGGGGGTTCCTACGAGCAGTACTTC. Amino acid sequence: CASARTSGGSYEQYF.

The chain uses TRBV13 and TRBJ2-3; 9 bases fit TRBD2. Germline lookup yields CDR1 PRHDT and CDR2 FYEKMQ (reference sequence). The CDR3 has 17 amino acids. The trim removed 0 bases at V and 0 bases at J, leaving 4 bases unmatched. In DNA form, the CDR3 reads TGTGCCAGCAGCTTAGGCCTGCGGGGGGGCAGCACAGATACGCAGTATTTT. Its protein is CASSLGLRGGSTDTQYF.

J is TRBJ1-1 and V is TRBV30; TRBD1 is a possible D gene (5 bases). In germline, CDR1 is GTSNPN, CDR2 SVGIG (reference sequence). The CDR3 covers 17 residues. Trimming shortened V by 3 bases and J by 1 base, and 21 bases separated the two germline ends. DNA of the CDR3: TGTGCCTGGAGCGCGACTACGCTGGGGACGGCGAACACTGAAGCTTTCTTT. Translation gives CAWSATTLGTANTEAFF. The variable domain in full, with the rest retrieved from reference TRBV30 and TRBJ1-1, is SQTIHQWPATLVQPVGSPLSLECTVEGTSNPNLYWYRQAAGRGLQLLFYSVGIGQISSEVPQNLSASRPQDRQFILSSKKLLLSDSGFYLCAWSATTLGTANTEAFFGQGTRLTVV.

In its sample, this clone ranks as medium-sized. This chain joins TRBV6-8 and TRBJ1-2; D gene unclear. V lost 7 bases and J lost 8, with 14 bases in between. Per germline, CDR1 MNHGY and CDR2 SAAAGT. This CDR3 is 12 amino acids long. The CDR3 DNA sequence: TGTGCCAGCAAGACCGGCCCGACGGGCTACACCTTC. Protein sequence: CASKTGPTGYTF.

In its sample, this clone was seen a few times. The chain is built from TRBV6-8 and TRBJ2-3; D is unresolved. Germline values: CDR1 MNHGY, CDR2 SAAAGT. CDR3 length equals 13 residues. Trimming cost V 6 bases and J 0 bases, with 7 bases left between them. This chain's CDR3 is CASREVSTDTQYF. DNA for the CDR3: TGTGCCAGCAGAGAGGTCAGCACAGATACGCAGTATTTT.

In its sample, this clone is large (0.1 to 1%). The chain uses TRBV19 and TRBJ1-4, with D unclear. The CDR3 spans 14 residues. Germline CDR1 and CDR2: LNHDA and SQIVND (reference sequence). Trimming removed 6 bases at V and 5 bases at J, with 13 bases between. Written as DNA, the CDR3 is TGTGCCAGTAGCCCAGCGGTTTTCAATGAAAAACTGTTTTTT. Translating it yields CASSPAVFNEKLFF.

This clone has more than one count but fewer than ten. The V and J genes are TRBV11-3 and TRBJ2-5; 9 nucleotides agree with TRBD1. Germline trimming cut 5 bases from V and 5 bases from J; bases unmatched to any gene: 6. CDR1 is SGHNT and CDR2 is YENEEA in the germline V gene. CDR3 length: 14 amino acids. Written as DNA, the CDR3 is TGTGCCAGCAGCCCCCGGACAGGGGTGGAGACCCAGTACTTC. It yields the protein CASSPRTGVETQYF.

The chain carries TRBV6-8 and TRBJ2-2; possible D gene TRBD1, 6 bases. Germline CDR1 and CDR2: MNHGY and SAAAGT. V lost 6 bases to trimming and J lost 5 bases, with 16 bases between them. The CDR3 is 15 amino acids. Here the CDR3 reads CASSQTARGTGELFF. The DNA for the CDR3 is TGTGCCAGCAGCCAAACGGCCAGGGGAACCGGGGAGCTGTTTTTT.

The CDR3 bases are TGTGCCAGCAGTCAACGACAGGGGGCGGGCACCGGGGAGCTGTTTTTT. Protein product: CASSQRQGAGTGELFF. The J gene is TRBJ2-2, the V gene TRBV27, with 10 bases lining up with TRBD1. This CDR3 region has 16 residues. J gave up 4 bases and V 5 bases, and 7 bases lay outside the gene matches. Germline values: CDR1 MNHEY, CDR2 SMNVEV (reference sequence).

The V and J genes are TRBV7-5 and TRBJ1-4. TRBV7-5 is recorded as a pseudogene. The length of the CDR3 is 14 residues. CDR3 protein: CASSRGSPNEKLFF. CDR3 nucleotide sequence: TGTGCCAGCAGCCGCGGGTCCCCTAATGAAAAACTGTTTTTT.